This entry describes one TCR beta chain. The data were obtained in a study of blood T cell repertoires in COVID-19. Turning to the study itself: Italy, Spain and the United States were the sources of the convalescent and acute COVID-19 samples. PBMCs, B-cell-depleted T cells, or T cells provided the cDNA or gDNA that made up the material.

Trimming removed 0 bases at V and 10 bases at J, with 13 bases between. The CDR3 is 14 residues long. CDR1 and CDR2 (germline): MNHEY, SVGAGI. Seattle's enrolled individuals joined amid active infection and were then monitored longitudinally. Authors' analysis steps: From reference gene primer amplification, estimates of nucleated cell counts were derived. TCRdb's copy holds only in-frame clones and misses some; the assay was immunoSEQ multiplex PCR. V, J and clone size are those of that table, while D and trimming were read from the DNA. The data contain about 150,000 clones, roughly 88% of them singletons.

The genes are TRBV6-5 and TRBJ2-1, with D possibly matching TRBD2 (6 bases). The source is a man aged 55 to 69 with COVID-19, enrolled during active disease. Sample: peripheral blood. The CDR3 sequence: CASSYSLGLGEQFF. The DNA for the CDR3 is TGTGCCAGCAGTTACTCGTTGGGACTGGGCGAGCAGTTCTTC.